The sequence of this TCR beta chain was determined in a study of shared clonotypes between healthy human individuals. Study-wide background: Donors consisted of two women and three men between 18 and 49.

This CDR3 region has 13 residues. Germline V gene sequence: CDR1 LNHDA, CDR2 SQIVND (reference sequence). V lost 6 bases and J lost 4, with 11 bases in between. For every subset, genomic DNA was evenly distributed across several immunoSEQ plates. Measured with immunoSEQ multiplex PCR; TCRdb has only the in-frame clones, and not every one. The sample has 1.5 million to 1.9 million clones, about 98% seen once. The specimen was naive CD4+ T cells sorted from blood. Subset specified: CD45RA+ positively selected. V gene TRBV19 combines with J gene TRBJ2-3; D might be TRBD2 (5 bases). This receptor was obtained from a man aged 30 to 39 in good health. CDR3 bases: TGTGCCAGTAGGGGCGGGCACCCAGATACGCAGTATTTT. It yields the protein CASRGGHPDTQYF.